This TCR beta chain stems from a study of Graves' ophthalmopathy and Graves' hyperthyroidism. Study observations and caveats: Blood also contained most of the expanded thyroid clonotypes above 0.001 frequency.

This clonotype has ten or more counts. Its antigen is still unknown. Amplification of TCR beta CDR3 regions used RNA transcripts. First-round RT-PCR employed HTBI primers, with a second-round multiplex PCR after it. TCRdb re-called the multiplex PCR reads through MiXCR, storing one row per CDR3 protein. Among around 1.1 million distinct CDR3 sequences listed, less than 45% were seen once. The sample was peripheral blood or thyroid tissue (not recorded which). The receptor was derived from an adult man with Graves' hyperthyroidism.

The CDR3: CASSSRSRAASNQPQHF. The CDR3 DNA reads TGTGCCAGCAGCTCCAGATCGAGGGCAGCGAGCAATCAGCCCCAGCATTTT. The chain has TRBV7-8 and TRBJ1-5; D unclear. CDR1 is SGHVS, CDR2 FQNEAQ, per germline. Trimming stripped 4 bases from V and 1 base from J, with 17 bases between. The CDR3 covers 17 residues.